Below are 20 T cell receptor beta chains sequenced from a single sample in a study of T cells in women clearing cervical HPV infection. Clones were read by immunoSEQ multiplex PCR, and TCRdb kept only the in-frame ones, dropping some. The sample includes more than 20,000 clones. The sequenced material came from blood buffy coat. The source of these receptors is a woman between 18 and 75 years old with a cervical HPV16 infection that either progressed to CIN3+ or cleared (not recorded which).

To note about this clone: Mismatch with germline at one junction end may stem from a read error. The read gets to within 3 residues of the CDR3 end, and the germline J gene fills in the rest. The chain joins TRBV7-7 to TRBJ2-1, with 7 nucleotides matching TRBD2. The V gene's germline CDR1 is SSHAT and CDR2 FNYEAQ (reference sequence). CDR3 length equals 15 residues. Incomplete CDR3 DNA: TGTGCTAGCAGCCCCATAGCGGGTTCCTACAATGAG. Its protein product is CASSPIAGSYNE. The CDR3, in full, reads CASSPIAGSYNEQFF. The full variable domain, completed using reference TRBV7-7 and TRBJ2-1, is GAGVSQSPRYKVTKRGQDVTLRCDPISSHATLYWYQQALGQGPEFLTYFNYEAQPDKSGLPSDRFSAERPEGSISTLTIQRTEQRDSAMYRCASSPIAGSYNEQFFGPGTRLTVL.

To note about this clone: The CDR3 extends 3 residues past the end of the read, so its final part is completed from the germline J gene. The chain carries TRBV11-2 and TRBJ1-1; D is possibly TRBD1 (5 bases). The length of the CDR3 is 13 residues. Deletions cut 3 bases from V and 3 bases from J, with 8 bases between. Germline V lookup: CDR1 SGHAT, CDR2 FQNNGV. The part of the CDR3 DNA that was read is TGTGCCAGCAGCTTCGGGGGGGACACTGAA. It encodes CASSFGGDTE. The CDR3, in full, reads CASSFGGDTEAFF.

This chain's CDR3 is CASSLDRAGNTIYF. Incomplete CDR3 DNA: TGTGCCAGCAGCTTAGACAGGGCTGGAAACACC. This chain uses TRBV11-2 with TRBJ1-3, with D possibly being TRBD1 (5 bases). The read ends 3 residues before the CDR3 terminus; that terminus is restored from the germline J gene. This CDR3 has 14 residues. Germline values: CDR1 SGHAT, CDR2 FQNNGV. V dropped 0 bases and J dropped 2 bases, with 5 bases sitting between them.

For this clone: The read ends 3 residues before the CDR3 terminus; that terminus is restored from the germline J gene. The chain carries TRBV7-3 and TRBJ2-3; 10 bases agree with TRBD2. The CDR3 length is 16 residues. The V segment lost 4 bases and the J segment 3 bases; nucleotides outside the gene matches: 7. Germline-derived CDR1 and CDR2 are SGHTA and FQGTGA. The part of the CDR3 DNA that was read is TGTGCCAGCAGCTATACTCTAGCGGGGGAGACAGATACG. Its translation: CASSYTLAGETDT. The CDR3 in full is CASSYTLAGETDTQYF.

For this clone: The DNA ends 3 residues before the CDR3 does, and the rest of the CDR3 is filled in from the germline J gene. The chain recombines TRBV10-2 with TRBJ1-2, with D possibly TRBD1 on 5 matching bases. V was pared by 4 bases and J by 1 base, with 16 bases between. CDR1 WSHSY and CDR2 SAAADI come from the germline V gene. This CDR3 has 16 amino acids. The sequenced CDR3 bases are TGCGCCAGCAGTGGCCCGGACAACTCAAGTAACTATGGC. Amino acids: CASSGPDNSSNYG. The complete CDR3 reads CASSGPDNSSNYGYTF.

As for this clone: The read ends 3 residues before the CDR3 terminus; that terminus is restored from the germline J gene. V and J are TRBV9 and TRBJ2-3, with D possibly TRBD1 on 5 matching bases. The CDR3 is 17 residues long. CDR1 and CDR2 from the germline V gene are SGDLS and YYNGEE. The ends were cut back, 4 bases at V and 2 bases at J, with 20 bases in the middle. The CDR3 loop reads CASSHPYGDGATDTQYF. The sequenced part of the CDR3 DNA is TGTGCCAGCAGCCACCCCTATGGGGATGGGGCCACAGATACG.

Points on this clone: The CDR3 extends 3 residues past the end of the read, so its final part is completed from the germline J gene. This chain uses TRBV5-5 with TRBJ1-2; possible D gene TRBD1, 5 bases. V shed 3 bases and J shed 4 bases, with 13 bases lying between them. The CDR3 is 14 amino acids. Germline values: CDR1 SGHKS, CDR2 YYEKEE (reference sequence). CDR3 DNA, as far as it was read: TGTGCCAGCAGCTCCTCCCGGGGGAGCTATGGC. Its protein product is CASSSSRGSYG. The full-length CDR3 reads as CASSSSRGSYGYTF.

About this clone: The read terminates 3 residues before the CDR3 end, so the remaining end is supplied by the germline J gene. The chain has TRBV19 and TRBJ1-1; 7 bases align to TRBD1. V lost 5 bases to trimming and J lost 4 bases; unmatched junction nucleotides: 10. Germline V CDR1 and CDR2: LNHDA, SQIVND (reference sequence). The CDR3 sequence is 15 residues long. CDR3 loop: CASSETGQGGTEAFF. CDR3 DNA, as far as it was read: TGTGCCAGTAGTGAGACAGGGCAGGGGGGCACTGAA.

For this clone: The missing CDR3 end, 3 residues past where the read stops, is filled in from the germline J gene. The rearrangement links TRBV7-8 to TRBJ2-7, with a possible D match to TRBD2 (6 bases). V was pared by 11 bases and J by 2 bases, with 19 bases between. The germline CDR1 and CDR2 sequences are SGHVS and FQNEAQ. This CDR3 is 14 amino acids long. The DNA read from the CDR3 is TGTGCCTCTGGGCGGGAACTCGCTACCTACGAG. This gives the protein CASGRELATYE. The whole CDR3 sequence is CASGRELATYEQYF.

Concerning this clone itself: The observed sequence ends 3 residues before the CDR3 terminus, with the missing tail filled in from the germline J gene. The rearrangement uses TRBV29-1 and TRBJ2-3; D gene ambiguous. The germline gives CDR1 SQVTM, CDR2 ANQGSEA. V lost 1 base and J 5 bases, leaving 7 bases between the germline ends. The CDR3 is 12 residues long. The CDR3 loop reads CSVEGRVDTQYF. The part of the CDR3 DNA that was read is TGCAGCGTTGAAGGCCGGGTAGATACG.

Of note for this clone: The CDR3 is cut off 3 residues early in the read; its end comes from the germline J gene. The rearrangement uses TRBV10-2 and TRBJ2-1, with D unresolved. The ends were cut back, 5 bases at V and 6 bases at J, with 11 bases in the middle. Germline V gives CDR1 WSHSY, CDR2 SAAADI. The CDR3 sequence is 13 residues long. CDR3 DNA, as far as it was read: TGCGCCAGCAGTCCCCAGTGGGCCAATGAG. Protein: CASSPQWANE. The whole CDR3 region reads CASSPQWANEQFF.

The sequenced part of the CDR3 DNA is TGCAGCGTTACCCCATCCGGGACAGGGGCCACTGAA. Residues: CSVTPSGTGATE. The whole CDR3 protein is CSVTPSGTGATEAFF. The rearrangement uses TRBV29-1 and TRBJ1-1; 10 nucleotides match TRBD1. The CDR3 is cut off 3 residues early in the read; its end comes from the germline J gene. Losses at the gene ends were 5 bases for V and 4 bases for J; bases not matched to a gene: 10. From germline, CDR1 is SQVTM and CDR2 ANQGSEA. The CDR3 is 15 residues long.

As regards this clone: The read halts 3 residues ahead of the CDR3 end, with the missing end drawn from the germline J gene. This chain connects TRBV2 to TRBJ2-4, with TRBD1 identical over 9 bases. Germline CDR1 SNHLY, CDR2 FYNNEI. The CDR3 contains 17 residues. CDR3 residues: CASSGAGTGKGNQPQYF. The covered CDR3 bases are TGTGCCAGCAGTGGTGCCGGGACAGGGAAGGGGAATCAGCCT.

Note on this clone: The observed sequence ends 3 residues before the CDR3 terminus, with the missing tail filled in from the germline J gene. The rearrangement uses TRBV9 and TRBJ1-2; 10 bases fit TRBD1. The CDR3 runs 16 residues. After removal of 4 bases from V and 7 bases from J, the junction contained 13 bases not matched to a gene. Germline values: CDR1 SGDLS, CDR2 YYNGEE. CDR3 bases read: TGTGCCAGCAGCCCCTGGCAGAGACAGGGGGCGGGTGGC. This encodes CASSPWQRQGAGG. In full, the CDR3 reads CASSPWQRQGAGGYTF.

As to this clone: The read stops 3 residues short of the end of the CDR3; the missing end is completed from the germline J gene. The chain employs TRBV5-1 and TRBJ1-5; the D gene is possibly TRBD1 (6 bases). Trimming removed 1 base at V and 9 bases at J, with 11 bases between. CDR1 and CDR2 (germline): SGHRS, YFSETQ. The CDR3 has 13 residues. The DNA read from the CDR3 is TGCGCCAGCAGCTTGACAGGGATGGGGCCC. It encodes CASSLTGMGP. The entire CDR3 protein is CASSLTGMGPQHF.

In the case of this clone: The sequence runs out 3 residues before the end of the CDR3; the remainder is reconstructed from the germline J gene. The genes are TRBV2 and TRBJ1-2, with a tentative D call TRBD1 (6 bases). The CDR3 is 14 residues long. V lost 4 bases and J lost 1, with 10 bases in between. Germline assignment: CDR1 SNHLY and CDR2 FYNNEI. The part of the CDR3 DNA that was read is TGTGCCAGCAGTGGGGACAACTATAACTATGGC. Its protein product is CASSGDNYNYG. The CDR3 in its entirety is CASSGDNYNYGYTF.

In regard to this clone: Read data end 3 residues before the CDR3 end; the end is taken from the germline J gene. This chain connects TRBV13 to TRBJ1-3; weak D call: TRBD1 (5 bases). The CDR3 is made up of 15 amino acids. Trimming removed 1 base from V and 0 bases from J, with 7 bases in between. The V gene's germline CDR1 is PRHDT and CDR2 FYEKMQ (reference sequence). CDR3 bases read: TGTGCCAGCAGCTTAGCAGGGCACTCTGGAAACACC. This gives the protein CASSLAGHSGNT. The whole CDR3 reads CASSLAGHSGNTIYF. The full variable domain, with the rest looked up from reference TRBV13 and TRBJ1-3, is AAGVIQSPRHLIKEKRETATLKCYPIPRHDTVYWYQQGPGQDPQFLISFYEKMQSDKGSIPDRFSAQQFSDYHSELNMSSLELGDSALYFCASSLAGHSGNTIYFGEGSWLTVV.

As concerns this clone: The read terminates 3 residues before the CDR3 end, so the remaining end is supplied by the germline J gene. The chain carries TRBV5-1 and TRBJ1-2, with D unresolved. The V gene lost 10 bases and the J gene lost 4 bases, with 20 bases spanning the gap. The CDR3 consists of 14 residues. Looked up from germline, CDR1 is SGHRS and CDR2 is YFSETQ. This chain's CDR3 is CAGHPSVGFYGYTF. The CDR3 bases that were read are TGCGCCGGCCACCCGAGCGTCGGATTCTATGGC.

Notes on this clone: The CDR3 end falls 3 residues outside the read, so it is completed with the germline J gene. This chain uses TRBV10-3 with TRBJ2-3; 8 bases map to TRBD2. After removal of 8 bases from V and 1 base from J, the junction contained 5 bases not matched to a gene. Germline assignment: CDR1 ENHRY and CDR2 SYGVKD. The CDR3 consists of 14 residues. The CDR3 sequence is CAISTGGGTDTQYF. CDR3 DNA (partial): TGTGCCATCTCGACCGGGGGGGGCACAGATACG.

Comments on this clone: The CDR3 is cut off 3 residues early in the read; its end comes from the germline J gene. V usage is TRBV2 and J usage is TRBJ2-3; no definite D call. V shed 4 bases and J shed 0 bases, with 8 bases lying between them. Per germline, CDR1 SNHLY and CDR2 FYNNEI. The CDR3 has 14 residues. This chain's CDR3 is CASSGGISTDTQYF. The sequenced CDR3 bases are TGTGCCAGCAGTGGCGGTATTAGCACAGATACG.